Following are 18 T cell receptor beta chains from one sample sequenced in a study of blood T cells in healthy people across ages. Sample-barcoded 5' priming and a J-beta primer mix drove a second PCR of roughly 6 to 12 cycles. TCRdb analysed the 5' RACE reads with MiXCR anew, one entry per CDR3 protein. The sample contains about 1.5 million distinct CDR3 sequences, approximately 42% of which appear only once. The sequencing sample was made of blood. The receptor source for this set is a woman under 30 in good health.

CDR3 bases: TGTGCCAGCAGTCCTCTGAGGGTTTACGAGCAGTACTTC. Its protein product is CASSPLRVYEQYF. V and J are TRBV12-3 or TRBV12-4 and TRBJ2-7, with a tentative D call TRBD2 (5 bases). This CDR3 has 13 amino acids. The V end was cut by 5 bases, the J end by 4 bases, with 12 bases between.

This clonotype occurred a few times. This chain joins TRBV3-1 and TRBJ1-1; 9 bases agree with TRBD1. The germline CDR1 and CDR2 sequences are LGHDT and YNNKEL (reference sequence). This CDR3 is 14 amino acids long. V shed 0 bases, J shed 11 bases, and the junction held 7 bases outside the gene matches. The CDR3 DNA reads as TGTGCCAGCAGCCAAGAAGGGACAGGGACTACGGCTTTCTTT. This codes for CASSQEGTGTTAFF. Together with reference TRBV3-1 and TRBJ1-1, the CDR3 gives the full variable domain: DTAVSQTPKYLVTQMGNDKSIKCEQNLGHDTMYWYKQDSKKFLKIMFSYNNKELIINETVPNRFSPKSPDKAHLNLHINSLELGDSAVYFCASSQEGTGTTAFFGQGTRLTVV.

V gene TRBV30 combines with J gene TRBJ1-6, with D tentatively TRBD1 (5 bases). The germline V and J ends were trimmed by 3 bases and 7 bases, with 16 bases remaining between them. Germline loops: CDR1 GTSNPN, CDR2 SVGIG (reference sequence). This CDR3 is 15 amino acids long. CDR3 amino acids: CAWSYQGVGNSPLHF. The CDR3 DNA reads as TGTGCCTGGAGCTACCAGGGTGTAGGGAATTCACCCCTCCACTTT.

This clonotype was seen a few times. The rearrangement uses TRBV5-1 and TRBJ1-1; 8 bases align to TRBD1. V dropped 0 bases and J dropped 0; count of bases not matched to a gene: 4. The CDR3 spans 16 residues. Germline V gene lookup returns CDR1 SGHRS and CDR2 YFSETQ. The CDR3 DNA is TGCGCCAGCAGCTTGGGGGACAGGCTAATGAACACTGAAGCTTTCTTT. It encodes CASSLGDRLMNTEAFF. The full variable domain, with the rest looked up from reference TRBV5-1 and TRBJ1-1, is KAGVTQTPRYLIKTRGQQVTLSCSPISGHRSVSWYQQTPGQGLQFLFEYFSETQRNKGNFPGRFSGRQFSNSRSEMNVSTLELGDSALYLCASSLGDRLMNTEAFFGQGTRLTVV.

On this clonotype itself: A much larger clone differs by one base, so this may be a read error. V usage is TRBV4-1 and J usage is TRBJ2-5; D is possibly TRBD2 (5 bases). The CDR3 has 15 amino acids. Germline V lookup: CDR1 MGHRA, CDR2 YSYEKL. V gave up 0 bases and J gave up 5 bases, with 13 bases separating them. The CDR3 region is CASSQERMRVETQYF. The CDR3 DNA follows: TGCGCCAGCAGCCAAGAGCGGATGCGGGTGGAGACCCAGTACTTC.

The rearrangement links TRBV7-9 to TRBJ1-2; 8 positions match TRBD1. The germline V gene has CDR1 SEHNR and CDR2 FQNEAQ (reference sequence). The junction had 18 bases not matched to a gene; V was cut back by 4 bases and J by 8 bases. The CDR3 runs to 17 residues. CDR3 amino acids: CASSSKQARQGIGGYTF. CDR3 coding DNA: TGTGCCAGCAGCTCCAAACAAGCTCGACAGGGGATAGGCGGCTACACCTTC.

The V call is TRBV20-1, the J call TRBJ2-3; weak D call: TRBD2 (5 bases). CDR3 length: 14 residues. Deletions cut 6 bases from V and 3 bases from J, with 16 bases between. Germline V gene lookup returns CDR1 DFQATT and CDR2 SNEGSKA (reference sequence). The CDR3 DNA reads as TGCAGTGCCCCAGGCACACTAGGTACAGATACGCAGTATTTT. Translated, it gives CSAPGTLGTDTQYF.

The rearrangement links TRBV7-2 to TRBJ2-1; TRBD2 agrees at 8 bases. Germline loops: CDR1 SGHTA, CDR2 FQGNSA. CDR3 length: 15 residues. Trimming at V came to 3 bases and at J to 8 bases, leaving 9 bases not matched to a gene. CDR3 sequence (DNA): TGTGCCAGCAGCTTCGATAGCGGGACGTACGATGAGCAGTTCTTC. Protein sequence: CASSFDSGTYDEQFF.

J is TRBJ1-1 and V is TRBV10-3; maybe TRBD1 (5 bases). Per the germline V gene, CDR1 is ENHRY and CDR2 is SYGVKD. V was trimmed by 4 bases and J by 0 bases, leaving 6 bases between them. This CDR3 comprises 13 residues. Written as DNA, the CDR3 is TGTGCCATCAGTGGACAGTTGAACACTGAAGCTTTCTTT. This gives the protein CAISGQLNTEAFF.

V usage is TRBV7-9 and J usage is TRBJ2-2; D is possibly TRBD1 (6 bases). Germline assignment: CDR1 SEHNR and CDR2 FQNEAQ (reference sequence). The CDR3 extends over 16 amino acids. The V gene lost 5 bases and the J gene lost 6 bases, with 19 bases spanning the gap. CDR3 coding DNA: TGTGCCAGCAGCCATCCGGGACAATGGAAGTCCGGGGAGCTGTTTTTT. Residues: CASSHPGQWKSGELFF. Filled out from reference TRBV7-9 and TRBJ2-2, the complete variable domain reads DTGVSQNPRHKITKRGQNVTFRCDPISEHNRLYWYRQTLGQGPEFLTYFQNEAQLEKSRLLSDRFSAERPKGSFSTLEIQRTEQGDSAMYLCASSHPGQWKSGELFFGEGSRLTVL.

The chain's CDR3 is CASSLAWTGPRGANVLTF. CDR3 bases: TGTGCCAGCAGCTTAGCTTGGACAGGGCCCCGCGGGGCCAACGTCCTGACTTTC. This chain connects TRBV11-2 to TRBJ2-6, with TRBD1 matching over 8 bases. V trimming: 1 base; J trimming: 4 bases; junction bases outside the gene matches: 9. The V gene's germline CDR1 is SGHAT and CDR2 FQNNGV. This CDR3 has 18 amino acids.

This clonotype has a single count. An end of the junction differs from the germline gene, which may be a read error. The V gene is TRBV10-3, the J gene TRBJ2-5, with unresolved D. Germline V gives CDR1 ENHRY, CDR2 SYGVKD. CDR3 length equals 14 residues. The CDR3 loop is CVISEPEFRQTQYF. CDR3 in DNA: TGTGTCATCAGTGAGCCGGAGTTTCGACAGACCCAGTACTTC.

The rearrangement links TRBV20-1 to TRBJ2-3; 11 nucleotides align to TRBD2. This CDR3 has 13 residues. V shed 0 bases, J shed 13 bases, and the junction held 6 bases outside the gene matches. The V gene's germline CDR1 is DFQATT and CDR2 SNEGSKA (reference sequence). CDR3 residues: CSAREVAGGPEYF. CDR3 coding DNA: TGCAGTGCTAGAGAAGTAGCGGGGGGGCCCGAGTATTTT.

The chain combines TRBV7-9 with TRBJ2-3; D is tentatively TRBD1 or TRBD2 (6 bases each). V lost 4 bases and J lost 6, with 26 bases in between. Germline CDR1 and CDR2: SEHNR and FQNEAQ (reference sequence). This CDR3 has 18 amino acids. Here the CDR3 reads CASSSGGGAVAFYDTQYF. The CDR3 DNA reads TGTGCCAGCAGCTCCGGGGGCGGGGCGGTAGCCTTCTACGATACGCAGTATTTT.

The chain couples TRBV19 to TRBJ2-5; D gene ambiguous. Germline V lookup: CDR1 LNHDA, CDR2 SQIVND (reference sequence). This CDR3 contains 13 residues. V was shortened by 5 bases and J by 11 bases, with 18 bases between the two germline ends. The CDR3 sequence is CASSPTVYNEQYF. Written as DNA, the CDR3 is TGTGCCAGTAGTCCCACAGTCTACAATGAGCAGTACTTC.

Remarks on this clonotype: This may stem from a read error, because a much larger clone lies one nucleotide away. This is likely a read error, given that the CDR3 carries no conserved phenylalanine or tryptophan at its end. The gene calls are TRBV29-1 and TRBJ2-7; D is ambiguous. V lost 4 bases and J 4 bases, leaving 8 bases between the germline ends. This CDR3 is 11 amino acids long. The germline gives CDR1 SQVTM, CDR2 ANQGSEA. The DNA for the CDR3 is TGCAGCGTTGGAGAAGCTTACGAGCAGTACTTG. As protein: CSVGEAYEQYL.

This clonotype appeared once. The V gene is TRBV4-3, the J gene TRBJ2-1, with D unresolved. Trimming took off 1 base at V and 5 bases at J, with 12 bases between the two ends. Germline CDR1 reads LGHNA; CDR2 reads YSLEER. The CDR3 contains 15 residues. The CDR3 nucleotides read TGCGCCAGCAGCCAAGGGTCGAGCGCGAACAATGAGCAGTTCTTC. This encodes CASSQGSSANNEQFF.

The chain's CDR3 is CASSSSWIGVNTEAFF. In DNA, the CDR3 is TGTGCCAGCAGTTCTTCCTGGATAGGAGTGAACACTGAAGCTTTCTTT. The chain is built from TRBV6-5 and TRBJ1-1; D is uncertain. Germline V lookup: CDR1 MNHEY, CDR2 SVGAGI. Between the trimmed V and J ends, which lost 4 bases and 0 bases, there was a span of 15 bases. This CDR3 comprises 16 residues.